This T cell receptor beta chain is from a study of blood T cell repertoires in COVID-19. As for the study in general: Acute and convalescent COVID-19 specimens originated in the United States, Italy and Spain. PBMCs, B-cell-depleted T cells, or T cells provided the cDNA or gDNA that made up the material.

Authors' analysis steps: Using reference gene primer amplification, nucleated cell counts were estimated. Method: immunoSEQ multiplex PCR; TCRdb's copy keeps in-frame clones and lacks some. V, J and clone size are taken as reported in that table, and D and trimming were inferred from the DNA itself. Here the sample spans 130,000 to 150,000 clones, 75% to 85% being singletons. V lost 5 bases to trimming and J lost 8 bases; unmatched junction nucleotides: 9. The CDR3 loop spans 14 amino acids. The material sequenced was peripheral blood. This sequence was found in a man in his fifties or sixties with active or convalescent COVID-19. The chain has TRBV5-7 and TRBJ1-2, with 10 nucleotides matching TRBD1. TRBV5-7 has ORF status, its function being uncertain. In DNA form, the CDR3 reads TGTGCCAGCAGGGGACAGGGGCGCGCAAGGGGCTACACCTTC. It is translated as CASRGQGRARGYTF.